One sample yielded the 2 T cell receptor beta chains listed below, sequenced in a study of T cell repertoires in cytomegalovirus infection. TCRdb itself ran the reads through MiXCR, one entry per CDR3 protein. This table holds about 52,000 distinct CDR3 sequences, 15% to 20% found once. The antigens these receptors bind are not known. Specimen: CD8+ T cells from cultured PBMCs, collected from culture after CMV antigen stimulation. The receptor source for this set is a human donor in good health (CMV status not recorded). Some clones in this sample may be carry-over from other donors' samples.

The genes are TRBV12-3 or TRBV12-4 and TRBJ2-1; 10 bases align to TRBD2. V shed 4 bases, J shed 2 bases, and the junction held 5 bases outside the gene matches. This CDR3 is built from 16 residues. For the CDR3, the DNA is TGTGCCAGCAGTTCCGGGACTAGCGTCCCCTACAATGAGCAGTTCTTC. Translated, it gives CASSSGTSVPYNEQFF.

The rearrangement links TRBV7-8 to TRBJ1-2, with D uncertain. The germline V gene has CDR1 SGHVS and CDR2 FQNEAQ. Trimming stripped 5 bases from V and 4 bases from J, with 20 bases between. This CDR3 region has 16 residues. CDR3: CASSLVRGGWTYGYTF. In nucleotides, the CDR3 is TGTGCCAGCAGCCTAGTCCGGGGAGGGTGGACCTATGGCTACACCTTC.